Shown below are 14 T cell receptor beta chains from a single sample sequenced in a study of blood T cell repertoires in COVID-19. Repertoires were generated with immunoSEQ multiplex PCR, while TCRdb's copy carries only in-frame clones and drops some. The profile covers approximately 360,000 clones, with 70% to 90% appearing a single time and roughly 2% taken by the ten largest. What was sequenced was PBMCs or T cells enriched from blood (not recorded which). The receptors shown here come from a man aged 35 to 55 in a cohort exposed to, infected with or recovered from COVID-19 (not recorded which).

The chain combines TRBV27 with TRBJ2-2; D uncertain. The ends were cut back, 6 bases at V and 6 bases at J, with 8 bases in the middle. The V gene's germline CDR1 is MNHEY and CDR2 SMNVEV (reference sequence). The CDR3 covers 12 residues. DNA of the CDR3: TGTGCCAGCAGGCACAATCCCGGGGAGCTGTTTTTT. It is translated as CASRHNPGELFF.

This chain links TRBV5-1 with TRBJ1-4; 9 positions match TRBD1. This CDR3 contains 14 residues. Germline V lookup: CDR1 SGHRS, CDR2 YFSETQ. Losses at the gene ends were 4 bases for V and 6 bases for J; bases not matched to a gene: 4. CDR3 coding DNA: TGCGCCAGCAGCGGCGGGACAGGGCATGAAAAACTGTTTTTT. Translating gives CASSGGTGHEKLFF.

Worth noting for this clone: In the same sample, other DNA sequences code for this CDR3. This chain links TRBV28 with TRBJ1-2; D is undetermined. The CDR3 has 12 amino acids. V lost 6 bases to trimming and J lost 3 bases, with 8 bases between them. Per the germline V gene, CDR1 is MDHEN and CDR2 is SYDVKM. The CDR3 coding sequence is TGTGCCAGCAGGACTACCCACTATGGCTACACCTTC. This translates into CASRTTHYGYTF.

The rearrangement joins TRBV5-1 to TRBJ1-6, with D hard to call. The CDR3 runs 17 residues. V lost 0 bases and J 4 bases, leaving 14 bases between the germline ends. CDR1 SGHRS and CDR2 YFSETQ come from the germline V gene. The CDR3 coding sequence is TGCGCCAGCAGCTTGGTAGGATTGCGGGGTTATAATTCACCCCTCCACTTT. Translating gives CASSLVGLRGYNSPLHF.

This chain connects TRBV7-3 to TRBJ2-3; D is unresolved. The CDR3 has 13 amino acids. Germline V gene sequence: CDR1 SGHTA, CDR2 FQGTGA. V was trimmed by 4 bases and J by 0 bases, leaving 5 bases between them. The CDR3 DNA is TGTGCCAGCAGCTCAGTCAGCACAGATACGCAGTATTTT. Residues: CASSSVSTDTQYF.

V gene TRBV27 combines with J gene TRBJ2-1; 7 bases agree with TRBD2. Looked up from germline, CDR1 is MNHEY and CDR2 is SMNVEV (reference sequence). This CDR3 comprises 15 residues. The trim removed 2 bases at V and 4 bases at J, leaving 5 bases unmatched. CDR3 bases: TGTGCCAGCAGTTTAAGGCGGGAGACGTACAATGAGCAGTTCTTC. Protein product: CASSLRRETYNEQFF.

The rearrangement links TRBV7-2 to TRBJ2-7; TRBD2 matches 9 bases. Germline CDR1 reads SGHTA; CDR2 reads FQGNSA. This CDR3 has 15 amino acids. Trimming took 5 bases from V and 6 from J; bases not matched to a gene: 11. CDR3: CASSPEGAGGAEQYF. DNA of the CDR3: TGTGCCAGCAGCCCTGAGGGAGCGGGAGGTGCCGAGCAGTACTTC.

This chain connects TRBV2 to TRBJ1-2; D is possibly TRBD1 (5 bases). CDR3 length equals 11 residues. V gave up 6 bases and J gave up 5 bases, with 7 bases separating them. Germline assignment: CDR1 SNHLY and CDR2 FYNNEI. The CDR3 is CASRGEYGYTF. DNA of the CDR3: TGTGCCAGCAGAGGGGAATATGGCTACACCTTC.

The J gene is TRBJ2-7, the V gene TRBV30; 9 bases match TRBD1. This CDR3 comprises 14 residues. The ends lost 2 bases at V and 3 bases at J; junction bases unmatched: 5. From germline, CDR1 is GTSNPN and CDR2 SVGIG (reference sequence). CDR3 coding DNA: TGTGCCTGGAGTACCACGACAGGGGGCTACGAGCAGTACTTC. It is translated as CAWSTTTGGYEQYF. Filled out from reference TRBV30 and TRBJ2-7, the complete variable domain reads SQTIHQWPATLVQPVGSPLSLECTVEGTSNPNLYWYRQAAGRGLQLLFYSVGIGQISSEVPQNLSASRPQDRQFILSSKKLLLSDSGFYLCAWSTTTGGYEQYFGPGTRLTVT.

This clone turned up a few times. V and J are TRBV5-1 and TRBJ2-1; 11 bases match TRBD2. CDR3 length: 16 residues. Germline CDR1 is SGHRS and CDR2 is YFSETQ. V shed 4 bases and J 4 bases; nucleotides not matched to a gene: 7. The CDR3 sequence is CASSESTSGMYNEQFF. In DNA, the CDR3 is TGCGCCAGCAGCGAATCGACTAGCGGGATGTACAATGAGCAGTTCTTC.

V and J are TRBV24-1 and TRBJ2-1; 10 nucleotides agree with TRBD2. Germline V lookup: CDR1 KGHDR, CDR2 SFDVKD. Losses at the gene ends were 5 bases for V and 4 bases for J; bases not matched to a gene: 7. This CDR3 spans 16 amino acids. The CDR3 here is CATSGSLAGQYNEQFF. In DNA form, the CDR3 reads TGTGCCACCAGTGGCTCACTAGCGGGACAATACAATGAGCAGTTCTTC.

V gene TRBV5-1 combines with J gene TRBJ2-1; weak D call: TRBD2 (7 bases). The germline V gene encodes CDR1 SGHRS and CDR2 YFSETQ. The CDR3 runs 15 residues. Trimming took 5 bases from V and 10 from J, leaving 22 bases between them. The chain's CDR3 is CASRRTGGANREQFF. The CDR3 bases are TGCGCCAGCAGACGTACGGGGGGCGCGAACAGGGAGCAGTTCTTC.

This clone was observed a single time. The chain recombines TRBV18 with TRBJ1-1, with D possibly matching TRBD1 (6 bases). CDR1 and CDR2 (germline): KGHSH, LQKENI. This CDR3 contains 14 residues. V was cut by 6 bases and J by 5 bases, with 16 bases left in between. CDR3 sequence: CASSKTTGKTEAFF. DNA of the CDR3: TGTGCCAGCTCCAAAACCACAGGGAAGACTGAAGCTTTCTTT.

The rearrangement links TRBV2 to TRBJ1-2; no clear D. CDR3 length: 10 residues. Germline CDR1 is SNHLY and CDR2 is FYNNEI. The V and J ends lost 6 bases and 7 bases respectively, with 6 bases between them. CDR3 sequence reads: CASRGLGYTF. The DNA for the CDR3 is TGTGCCAGCAGGGGCCTTGGCTACACCTTC.